What follows are 32 T cell receptor beta chains derived from one specimen sequenced in a study of graft-versus-host responses after intestinal transplantation. Antigens for these TCRs are unknown. TCRdb's table, derived via immunoSEQ multiplex PCR, lists solely in-frame clones and lacks some. The sample has about 120,000 clones, 90% seen once; the top ten hold about 0.18%. The sequencing used unstimulated CD4+ T cells sorted from spleen or lymph node cells, collected before intestinal transplant. The receptors originated from a human donor who received an intestinal transplant.

This chain uses TRBV14 with TRBJ1-6; 8 nucleotides agree with TRBD1. This CDR3 has 16 residues. Looked up from germline, CDR1 is SGHDN and CDR2 is FVKESK. Germline trimming cut 4 bases from V and 7 bases from J; bases unmatched to any gene: 9. The CDR3, as DNA: TGTGCCAGCAGCCCAAGGACAGGGACTCGGAATTCACCCCTCCACTTT. Its protein is CASSPRTGTRNSPLHF.

The rearrangement links TRBV7-6 to TRBJ2-1, with 8 bases fitting TRBD2. Germline loops: CDR1 SGHVS, CDR2 FNYEAQ. The CDR3 length is 15 residues. V was clipped by 2 bases and J by 3 bases; unmatched bases: 3. The CDR3 coding sequence is TGTGCCAGCAGCTTAACCGGGGGGGACTACAATGAGCAGTTCTTC. The encoded protein is CASSLTGGDYNEQFF.

This chain joins TRBV6-5 and TRBJ1-1; weak D call: TRBD1 (5 bases). Germline CDR1 and CDR2: MNHEY and SVGAGI. V was clipped by 6 bases and J by 0 bases, with 11 bases between them. This CDR3 comprises 14 residues. The CDR3 DNA follows: TGTGCCAGCAGGACCTCAGGGTTGAACACTGAAGCTTTCTTT. This translates into CASRTSGLNTEAFF.

The chain combines TRBV6-5 with TRBJ2-3, with D possibly being TRBD2 (6 bases). CDR1 and CDR2 from the germline V gene are MNHEY and SVGAGI. V was trimmed by 2 bases and J by 2 bases, leaving 8 bases between them. The CDR3 consists of 14 residues. The CDR3 loop reads CASSYERATDTQYF. CDR3 coding DNA: TGTGCCAGCAGTTACGAGCGGGCCACAGATACGCAGTATTTT.

The J gene is TRBJ1-1, the V gene TRBV30; the D is unclear. The germline V and J ends were trimmed by 8 bases and 1 base, with 14 bases remaining between them. The CDR3 is 13 amino acids. Germline V gene sequence: CDR1 GTSNPN, CDR2 SVGIG (reference sequence). The CDR3 loop is CAPGPRGNTEAFF. CDR3 bases: TGTGCCCCCGGGCCGCGGGGGAACACTGAAGCTTTCTTT.

CDR3 in amino acids: CASRRSVDTVTEAFF. In DNA form, the CDR3 reads TGTGCCAGCCGGCGTAGCGTTGACACTGTCACTGAAGCTTTCTTT. The rearrangement uses TRBV19 and TRBJ1-1, with D unclear. The ends were cut back, 9 bases at V and 4 bases at J, with 21 bases in the middle. Germline loops: CDR1 LNHDA, CDR2 SQIVND (reference sequence). The CDR3 sequence is 15 residues long.

This chain joins TRBV6-1 and TRBJ1-4, with a weak D call TRBD1 (6 bases). The CDR3 has 12 residues. Trimming shortened V by 5 bases and J by 8 bases, and 9 bases separated the two germline ends. Germline V lookup: CDR1 MNHNS, CDR2 SASEGT. The CDR3 protein is CASSSTGEKLFF. CDR3 coding DNA: TGTGCCAGCAGTTCAACAGGGGAAAAACTGTTTTTT.

This rearrangement joins TRBV7-2 to TRBJ2-7; D unresolved. Per the germline V gene, CDR1 is SGHTA and CDR2 is FQGNSA. V lost 3 bases to trimming and J lost 6 bases, with 15 bases between them. This CDR3 region has 14 residues. CDR3 protein: CASSLTPSVSEQYF. The CDR3 DNA sequence: TGTGCCAGCAGCTTGACTCCGTCGGTCTCCGAGCAGTACTTC.

The V call is TRBV18, the J call TRBJ1-1; D remains unclear. The germline V gene encodes CDR1 KGHSH and CDR2 LQKENI. The CDR3 runs 15 residues. V was shortened by 3 bases and J by 0 bases, with 11 bases between the two germline ends. CDR3 sequence: CASSPFGAVNTEAFF. The CDR3 region has the DNA TGTGCCAGCTCACCGTTTGGAGCAGTGAACACTGAAGCTTTCTTT.

This chain uses TRBV6-5 with TRBJ1-2; no definite D call. Germline assignment: CDR1 MNHEY and CDR2 SVGAGI. V lost 2 bases and J 0 bases, leaving 4 bases between the germline ends. CDR3 length: 13 amino acids. CDR3 in amino acids: CASSYPANYGYTF. The CDR3 nucleotides are TGTGCCAGCAGTTACCCCGCTAACTATGGCTACACCTTC.

The chain couples TRBV5-4 to TRBJ1-6; 11 nucleotides agree with TRBD1. The germline CDR1 and CDR2 sequences are SGHNT and YYREEE (reference sequence). With V trimmed by 2 bases and J by 7 bases, 2 bases remained unmatched. The CDR3 length is 15 residues. The CDR3 DNA is TGTGCCAGCAGCTTCCGGGACAGGGGGAATTCACCCCTCCACTTT. Protein sequence: CASSFRDRGNSPLHF.

The chain joins TRBV10-3 to TRBJ2-7, with TRBD1 matching over 8 bases. The germline CDR1 and CDR2 sequences are ENHRY and SYGVKD. This CDR3 has 11 amino acids. V dropped 10 bases and J dropped 3; count of bases not matched to a gene: 2. The CDR3 loop reads CANGQGYEQYF. The CDR3 DNA reads TGTGCCAACGGACAGGGCTACGAGCAGTACTTC.

The rearrangement links TRBV28 to TRBJ2-2; TRBD2 aligns across 8 bases. With V trimmed by 6 bases and J by 5 bases, 8 bases remained unmatched. Germline assignment: CDR1 MDHEN and CDR2 SYDVKM. The CDR3 has 15 residues. The CDR3 loop is CASSRAGVGTGELFF. Here the CDR3 DNA reads TGTGCCAGCAGCAGAGCGGGAGTAGGTACCGGGGAGCTGTTTTTT.

The gene calls are TRBV6-5 and TRBJ1-1, with D perhaps TRBD1 (6 bases). The V end lost 4 bases, the J end lost 6 bases, and 18 bases lay between the germline ends. Germline V gives CDR1 MNHEY, CDR2 SVGAGI. The CDR3 spans 15 residues. CDR3 nucleotides: TGTGCCAGCAGTTCTGTGGGGGCCGGGGCTTCTGAAGCTTTCTTT. Translating gives CASSSVGAGASEAFF.

The V call is TRBV29-1, the J call TRBJ2-5; TRBD2 matches at 11 bases. J lost 6 bases, V lost 7 bases, and 10 bases had no gene match. Germline V lookup: CDR1 SQVTM, CDR2 ANQGSEA. This CDR3 has 14 amino acids. The CDR3 sequence is CSAGLAGSGKTQYF. DNA for the CDR3: TGCAGCGCCGGACTAGCGGGTTCCGGAAAGACCCAGTACTTC.

This chain links TRBV9 with TRBJ2-3, with D uncertain. This CDR3 contains 15 residues. Trimming stripped 3 bases from V and 1 base from J, with 12 bases between. CDR1 and CDR2 (germline): SGDLS, YYNGEE. CDR3 residues: CASSAINPGTDTQYF. CDR3 nucleotide sequence: TGTGCCAGCAGCGCCATAAACCCGGGCACAGATACGCAGTATTTT.

The rearrangement links TRBV7-9 to TRBJ1-1, with TRBD1 as a possible D gene (5 bases). The CDR3 runs 15 residues. Germline CDR1 reads SEHNR; CDR2 reads FQNEAQ (reference sequence). With 4 bases removed from V and 4 bases from J, the gap between germline ends came to 16 bases. CDR3 nucleotide sequence: TGTGCCAGCAGCTCCCCGGGGGGGGTAGGCACTGAAGCTTTCTTT. Its translation: CASSSPGGVGTEAFF.

The chain is built from TRBV20-1 and TRBJ2-1, with D unclear. The V end lost 5 bases, the J end lost 6 bases, and 8 bases lay between the germline ends. Germline V CDR1 and CDR2: DFQATT, SNEGSKA (reference sequence). This CDR3 comprises 11 residues. CDR3 in DNA: TGCAGTGCTGCGGATAGCAATGAGCAGTTCTTC. It is translated as CSAADSNEQFF.

The CDR3 is CASSLAPGGETQYF. The CDR3 DNA sequence: TGCGCCAGCAGCTTGGCGCCGGGGGGAGAGACCCAGTACTTC. This chain links TRBV5-1 with TRBJ2-5, with TRBD2 matching over 7 bases. The length of the CDR3 is 14 residues. Germline V gene sequence: CDR1 SGHRS, CDR2 YFSETQ. The V gene end was trimmed by 0 bases and the J gene end by 4 bases; junction bases not matched to a gene: 3.

The chain has TRBV9 and TRBJ2-5, with TRBD1 identical over 8 bases. Germline V CDR1 and CDR2: SGDLS, YYNGEE. The CDR3 spans 13 residues. Trimming took 3 bases from V and 4 from J; bases not matched to a gene: 2. CDR3 in amino acids: CASSAGTGETQYF. The CDR3 DNA sequence: TGTGCCAGCAGCGCCGGGACAGGAGAGACCCAGTACTTC.

The rearrangement links TRBV14 to TRBJ1-2; D is ambiguous. The V end lost 5 bases, the J end lost 8 bases, and 15 bases lay between the germline ends. Germline values: CDR1 SGHDN, CDR2 FVKESK. The CDR3 runs to 13 residues. The CDR3 nucleotides read TGTGCCAGCAGCTCACGGACGGGGAAGGGCTACACCTTC. It codes for CASSSRTGKGYTF.

The chain has TRBV29-1 and TRBJ2-2; the match to TRBD2 covers 10 bases. V trimming: 3 bases; J trimming: 2 bases; junction bases outside the gene matches: 9. The CDR3 runs to 17 residues. Germline CDR1 reads SQVTM; CDR2 reads ANQGSEA. CDR3 protein: CSVEGKREGPNTGELFF. In nucleotides, the CDR3 is TGCAGCGTTGAGGGGAAGCGGGAGGGCCCAAACACCGGGGAGCTGTTTTTT.

The gene calls are TRBV7-2 and TRBJ1-3; a weak D match, TRBD1 (5 bases). Germline V gene lookup returns CDR1 SGHTA and CDR2 FQGNSA. Trimming removed 4 bases from V and 3 bases from J, with 13 bases in between. This CDR3 is 15 amino acids long. CDR3 amino acids: CASSSGGAVGNTIYF. The CDR3 DNA is TGTGCCAGCAGCTCGGGTGGGGCGGTTGGAAACACCATATATTTT. The full variable domain, in which reference TRBV7-2 and TRBJ1-3 provide the parts outside the CDR3, is GAGVSQSPSNKVTEKGKDVELRCDPISGHTALYWYRQSLGQGLEFLIYFQGNSAPDKSGLPSDRFSAERTGGSVSTLTIQRTQQEDSAVYLCASSSGGAVGNTIYFGEGSWLTVV.

The V call is TRBV7-9, the J call TRBJ2-5; a possible D gene is TRBD2 (7 bases). The CDR3 has 15 amino acids. Trimming removed 3 bases at V and 2 bases at J, with 13 bases between. Germline-derived CDR1 and CDR2 are SEHNR and FQNEAQ (reference sequence). CDR3 sequence: CASSFAGASQETQYF. The CDR3 DNA sequence: TGTGCCAGCAGCTTCGCGGGGGCCTCTCAAGAGACCCAGTACTTC.

The chain is built from TRBV6-5 and TRBJ1-1, with 7 bases that match TRBD1. Germline lookup yields CDR1 MNHEY and CDR2 SVGAGI. The CDR3 spans 14 residues. The V segment lost 4 bases and the J segment 5 bases; nucleotides outside the gene matches: 7. CDR3 DNA: TGTGCCAGCAGTTCATACAGGGGCGGAACTGAAGCTTTCTTT. This gives the protein CASSSYRGGTEAFF.

This clone turned up a few times. The rearrangement links TRBV6-1 to TRBJ1-4; D gene unclear. V was cut by 4 bases and J by 8 bases, with 14 bases left in between. The CDR3 runs 14 residues. Germline assignment: CDR1 MNHNS and CDR2 SASEGT. The CDR3 DNA sequence: TGTGCCAGCAGTGGAAGTCGGGAGTCCGAAAAACTGTTTTTT. Protein sequence: CASSGSRESEKLFF.

The chain carries TRBV28 and TRBJ2-5; TRBD2 agrees at 9 bases. With V trimmed by 7 bases and J by 5 bases, 8 bases remained unmatched. Per germline, CDR1 MDHEN and CDR2 SYDVKM. The CDR3 runs 14 residues. The DNA for the CDR3 is TGTGCCAGCAAGGCCCCTAGCGGGATTGAGACCCAGTACTTC. It translates to CASKAPSGIETQYF.

This chain links TRBV15 with TRBJ1-2, with D perhaps matching TRBD1 (5 bases). The CDR3 totals 12 residues. The V gene's germline CDR1 is LNHNV and CDR2 YYDKDF (reference sequence). V lost 5 bases, J lost 4 bases, and 8 bases lay in between. The CDR3 sequence is CATSGGSYGYTF. The CDR3 coding sequence is TGTGCCACCAGCGGGGGGTCCTATGGCTACACCTTC.

This sequence joins TRBV28 and TRBJ1-5, with TRBD1 as a possible D gene (6 bases). V lost 4 bases and J lost 4, with 14 bases in between. Germline V gives CDR1 MDHEN, CDR2 SYDVKM. The CDR3 runs 15 residues. The CDR3 coding sequence is TGTGCCAGCAGTTCCCCGGGACAACCAAATCAGCCCCAGCATTTT. Protein: CASSSPGQPNQPQHF.

This clone was detected a few times. The CDR3 is CAWGRGGPYTEAFF. CDR3 in DNA: TGTGCCTGGGGGAGAGGGGGCCCCTACACTGAAGCTTTCTTT. The rearrangement links TRBV30 to TRBJ1-1; TRBD1 matches at 7 bases. The junction had 9 bases not matched to a gene; V was cut back by 5 bases and J by 3 bases. The CDR3 has 14 residues. Germline V gene data show CDR1 as GTSNPN and CDR2 as SVGIG (reference sequence).

The chain carries TRBV30 and TRBJ2-2; TRBD1 matches at 9 bases. The V gene end was trimmed by 0 bases and the J gene end by 7 bases; junction bases not matched to a gene: 3. Germline V gives CDR1 GTSNPN, CDR2 SVGIG (reference sequence). This CDR3 has 14 residues. CDR3 protein: CAWSVRQGGGELFF. DNA of the CDR3: TGTGCCTGGAGTGTTAGACAGGGGGGCGGGGAGCTGTTTTTT.

This chain's CDR3 is CASSSRAVQETQYF. CDR3 bases: TGTGCCAGCAGCTCGAGGGCGGTCCAAGAGACCCAGTACTTC. J is TRBJ2-5 and V is TRBV7-9; weak D call: TRBD2 (5 bases). There are 14 residues in the CDR3. The germline V gene encodes CDR1 SEHNR and CDR2 FQNEAQ (reference sequence). Trimming took off 4 bases at V and 1 base at J, with 10 bases between the two ends.